The rows below give T cell receptor beta chains drawn from one sample of a study of blood T cell repertoires in COVID-19. Clones were sequenced by immunoSEQ multiplex PCR, and TCRdb holds only the in-frame ones, with some missing. Of about 36,000 clones in the sample, approximately 91% were seen once. Sequencing input: peripheral blood. The receptors come from a human donor in a cohort sampled during active COVID-19. CDR3s include the opening cysteine and the closing phenylalanine or tryptophan. The order of the fields is J gene, V gene, CDR3 length, clone size, CDR3 protein. A row's size may be missing; if present it is once, few, many or a size class.

J gene: TRBJ1-1; V gene: TRBV5-1; CDR3 length: 14; clone size: -; CDR3 protein: CASRSTGMNTEAFF
J gene: TRBJ2-2; V gene: TRBV7-9; CDR3 length: 19; clone size: -; CDR3 protein: CASSSTRTSGGTNTGELFF
J gene: TRBJ1-5; V gene: TRBV9; CDR3 length: 15; clone size: -; CDR3 protein: CASSAGTGPNQPQHF
J gene: TRBJ2-5; V gene: TRBV2; CDR3 length: 15; clone size: -; CDR3 protein: CASCFAGARQETQYF
J gene: TRBJ2-5; V gene: TRBV6-6; CDR3 length: 13; clone size: -; CDR3 protein: CASSVTGRETQYF
J gene: TRBJ2-3; V gene: TRBV14; CDR3 length: 16; clone size: -; CDR3 protein: CASSLGRGVSTDTQYF
J gene: TRBJ2-7; V gene: TRBV2; CDR3 length: 11; clone size: -; CDR3 protein: CASSETEQQYF
J gene: TRBJ1-2; V gene: TRBV6-5; CDR3 length: 13; clone size: -; CDR3 protein: CASSYQGTYGYTF
J gene: TRBJ1-4; V gene: TRBV7-2; CDR3 length: 16; clone size: few; CDR3 protein: CASSFGHPGRGEKLFF
J gene: TRBJ2-7; V gene: TRBV18; CDR3 length: 14; clone size: -; CDR3 protein: CASSPDRASREQYF
J gene: TRBJ1-5; V gene: TRBV19; CDR3 length: 14; clone size: once; CDR3 protein: CASSNQGQGQPQHF
J gene: TRBJ2-7; V gene: TRBV4-1; CDR3 length: 15; clone size: -; CDR3 protein: CASSQSTGSSYEQYF
J gene: TRBJ1-2; V gene: TRBV29-1; CDR3 length: 15; clone size: -; CDR3 protein: CSVEGGQGSVDGYTF
J gene: TRBJ1-1; V gene: TRBV2; CDR3 length: 14; clone size: -; CDR3 protein: CASRWDFMNTEAFF
J gene: TRBJ1-4; V gene: TRBV6-6; CDR3 length: 14; clone size: -; CDR3 protein: CASSKGQANEKLFF
J gene: TRBJ2-7; V gene: TRBV19; CDR3 length: 13; clone size: -; CDR3 protein: CASSLRTAYEQYF
J gene: TRBJ1-5; V gene: TRBV19; CDR3 length: 16; clone size: -; CDR3 protein: CATNPIDRQLNQPQHF
J gene: TRBJ2-7; V gene: TRBV19; CDR3 length: 15; clone size: -; CDR3 protein: CASSTTDTSSYEQYF
J gene: TRBJ2-5; V gene: TRBV5-4; CDR3 length: 16; clone size: -; CDR3 protein: CASSLGGGASRGAQYF
J gene: TRBJ2-3; V gene: TRBV18; CDR3 length: 16; clone size: -; CDR3 protein: CASSSIASPSTDTQYF
J gene: TRBJ2-5; V gene: TRBV30; CDR3 length: 15; clone size: -; CDR3 protein: CAWRTLDSWEETQYF
J gene: TRBJ2-5; V gene: TRBV5-3; CDR3 length: 22; clone size: -; CDR3 protein: CARSRINTDSAKRGGLDKTQYF
J gene: TRBJ1-1; V gene: TRBV2; CDR3 length: 14; clone size: once; CDR3 protein: CASSDQGVGTEAFF
J gene: TRBJ1-2; V gene: TRBV12-3/TRBV12-4; CDR3 length: 13; clone size: -; CDR3 protein: CASSAPLLSGYTF
J gene: TRBJ2-1; V gene: TRBV11-2; CDR3 length: 17; clone size: -; CDR3 protein: CASSIKLVGGPDNEQFF
J gene: TRBJ2-7; V gene: TRBV15; CDR3 length: 16; clone size: -; CDR3 protein: CATSRDRQGAAYEQYF
J gene: TRBJ2-7; V gene: TRBV5-1; CDR3 length: 14; clone size: -; CDR3 protein: CASSLEGRDREQYF
J gene: TRBJ1-4; V gene: TRBV28; CDR3 length: 16; clone size: -; CDR3 protein: CASSFPIQGGDEKLFF
J gene: TRBJ1-1; V gene: TRBV7-8; CDR3 length: 13; clone size: -; CDR3 protein: CASRSQGTTEAFF
J gene: TRBJ2-1; V gene: TRBV6-6; CDR3 length: 14; clone size: once; CDR3 protein: CATTWATAGNEQFF
J gene: TRBJ1-1; V gene: TRBV7-8; CDR3 length: 14; clone size: -; CDR3 protein: CASSLAGGYTEAFF
J gene: TRBJ2-1; V gene: TRBV13; CDR3 length: 18; clone size: -; CDR3 protein: CASSLAQAGGPRYNEQFF